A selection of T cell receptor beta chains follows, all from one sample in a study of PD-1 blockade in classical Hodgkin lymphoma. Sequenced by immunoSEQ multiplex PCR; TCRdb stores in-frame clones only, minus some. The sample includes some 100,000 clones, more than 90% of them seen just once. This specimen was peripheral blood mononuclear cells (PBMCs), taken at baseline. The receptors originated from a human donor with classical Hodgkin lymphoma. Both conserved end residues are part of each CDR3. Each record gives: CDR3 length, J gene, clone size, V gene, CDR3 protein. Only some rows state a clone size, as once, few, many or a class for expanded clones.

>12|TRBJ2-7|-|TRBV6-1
CASSEPEYEQYF
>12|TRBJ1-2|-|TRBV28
CASLLAPLGYTF
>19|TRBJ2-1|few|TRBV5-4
CASSLVWGSGLADFGEQFF
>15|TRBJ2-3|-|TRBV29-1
CSVELPSGNTDTQYF
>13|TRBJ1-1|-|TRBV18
CASSPGGDTEAFF
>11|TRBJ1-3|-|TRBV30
CASDKRNTIYF
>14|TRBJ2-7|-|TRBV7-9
CASSYDRGSYEQYF
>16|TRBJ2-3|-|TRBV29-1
CSVEEPSGRRTDTQYF
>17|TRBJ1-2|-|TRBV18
CASSPSGQGDQLSGYTF
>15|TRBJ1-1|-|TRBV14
CASSLQGGVRTEAFF
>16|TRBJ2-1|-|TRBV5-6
CASSLGTGEHLNEQFF
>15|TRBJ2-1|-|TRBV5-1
CASSFGRTTYYEQFF
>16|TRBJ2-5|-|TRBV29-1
CSVGALAGGSGETQYF
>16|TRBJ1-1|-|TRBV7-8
CASSLVGGRTNTEAFF
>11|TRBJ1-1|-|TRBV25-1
CASSVSTEAFF
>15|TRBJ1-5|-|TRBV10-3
CAISESGQDHQPQHF